This T cell receptor (beta chain) stems from a study of blood T cell repertoires in COVID-19. Turning to the study itself: The cDNA or gDNA used as material had been derived from T cells, B-cell-depleted T cells, or PBMCs.

The V end lost 1 base, the J end lost 0 bases, and 10 bases lay between the germline ends. Germline lookup yields CDR1 SGHVS and CDR2 FNYEAQ. The CDR3 runs 16 residues. Per the original data handling: Scientists estimated how many nucleated cells there were by amplifying reference gene primers. TCRdb's table, derived via immunoSEQ multiplex PCR, lists solely in-frame clones and lacks some. The DNA gave D and trimming, while V, J and clone size come from that table. The sample lists hundreds of thousands of clones, roughly 90% occurring once. This receptor was taken from a woman aged 70 to 79 with COVID-19, enrolled during active disease. The material sequenced was peripheral blood. V and J are TRBV7-6 and TRBJ2-1; D possibly corresponds to TRBD2 (5 bases). DNA of the CDR3: TGTGCCAGCAGCTTAGGTCAGCGGTTCTCCTACAATGAGCAGTTCTTC. Protein: CASSLGQRFSYNEQFF.